These 23 T cell receptor beta chains were sequenced from one sample in a study of T cells in Graves' hyperthyroidism and ophthalmopathy. Amplification of TCR beta CDR3 regions used RNA as the template. First-round RT-PCR of the TCR CDR3 relied on the HTBI primer set. TCRdb re-derived calls from the multiplex PCR reads in MiXCR, one entry per CDR3 protein. This table has about 480,000 distinct CDR3 sequences, approximately 14% appearing once. The sequenced sample consisted of blood. The receptor set was obtained from a woman in her late teens or twenties with Graves' hyperthyroidism.

The table lists this clonotype with many counts. V is TRBV2 and J is TRBJ2-2; TRBD1 might be the D (6 bases). The germline V gene has CDR1 SNHLY and CDR2 FYNNEI. The CDR3 spans 15 residues. V was cut by 4 bases and J by 2 bases, with 11 bases left in between. The CDR3 reads CASSGQALNTGELFF. In DNA form, the CDR3 reads TGTGCCAGCAGTGGACAGGCCCTAAACACCGGGGAGCTGTTTTTT.

The rearrangement joins TRBV28 to TRBJ2-7; no reliable D call. Trimming removed 2 bases at V and 3 bases at J, with 11 bases between. Germline V CDR1 and CDR2: MDHEN, SYDVKM. The CDR3 runs 14 residues. The DNA for the CDR3 is TGTGCCAGCAGTTTAGATTCTGGAGTCTACGAGCAGTACTTC. Translated, it gives CASSLDSGVYEQYF.

This clonotype was observed many times. This chain connects TRBV30 to TRBJ1-2; a weak D match, TRBD1 (5 bases). The V end lost 3 bases, the J end lost 3 bases, and 8 bases lay between the germline ends. The V gene's germline CDR1 is GTSNPN and CDR2 SVGIG (reference sequence). This CDR3 is built from 12 residues. The CDR3 sequence is CAWRPGHYGYTF. The CDR3 DNA sequence: TGTGCCTGGAGACCGGGACACTATGGCTACACCTTC.

With respect to this clonotype: A much larger clone lies a single base off, so this may be a read error. The V and J genes are TRBV20-1 and TRBJ2-5; the D gene is possibly TRBD2 (6 bases). This CDR3 contains 14 residues. Germline V lookup: CDR1 DFQATT, CDR2 SNEGSKA (reference sequence). CDR3 sequence reads: CSARDTAGQGTQYF. CDR3 coding DNA: TGCAGTGCTAGGGACACAGCGGGCCAAGGGACCCAGTACTTC.

This clonotype occurred a few times. Sequence at one end of the junction differs from germline and may be a read error. V usage is TRBV9 and J usage is TRBJ2-1; 9 positions agree with TRBD1. The CDR3 has 16 residues. CDR1 and CDR2 (germline): SGDLS, YYNGEE. CDR3 nucleotides: TGTGCCAGCAGCCCGTACTCGGACAGGGGATACGTTGAGCAGTTCTTT. Its translation: CASSPYSDRGYVEQFF.

This clonotype was observed at least ten times. J is TRBJ2-1 and V is TRBV5-1; no definite D call. V gave up 4 bases and J gave up 0 bases, with 11 bases separating them. The germline V gene encodes CDR1 SGHRS and CDR2 YFSETQ. The CDR3 totals 15 residues. The CDR3 spells CASSLFQSSYNEQFF. Written as DNA, the CDR3 is TGCGCCAGCAGCCTATTCCAGAGCTCCTACAATGAGCAGTTCTTC. The full variable domain, its missing parts supplied by reference TRBV5-1 and TRBJ2-1, is KAGVTQTPRYLIKTRGQQVTLSCSPISGHRSVSWYQQTPGQGLQFLFEYFSETQRNKGNFPGRFSGRQFSNSRSEMNVSTLELGDSALYLCASSLFQSSYNEQFFGPGTRLTVL.

This clonotype has at least ten counts. V gene TRBV28 combines with J gene TRBJ1-1, with D perhaps TRBD1 (5 bases). Looked up from germline, CDR1 is MDHEN and CDR2 is SYDVKM. This CDR3 is 13 amino acids long. V lost 6 bases and J lost 5, with 13 bases in between. The CDR3 loop is CASSGTLRTEAFF. In DNA, the CDR3 is TGTGCCAGCAGCGGGACTTTAAGGACTGAAGCTTTCTTT.

Only a few counts were recorded for this clonotype. V and J are TRBV12-3 or TRBV12-4 and TRBJ2-3; no clear D gene. The CDR3 is 12 amino acids. The V and J ends lost 8 bases and 0 bases respectively, with 6 bases between them. CDR3: CASGDSTDTQYF. The CDR3 bases are TGTGCCAGCGGAGACAGCACAGATACGCAGTATTTT.

This clonotype has ten or more counts. The chain uses TRBV6-1 and TRBJ2-3; 8 bases line up with TRBD2. Germline CDR1 reads MNHNS; CDR2 reads SASEGT. The ends lost 3 bases at V and 9 bases at J; junction bases unmatched: 8. The CDR3 totals 14 residues. The CDR3, as DNA: TGTGCCAGCAGTGATGGACTAGCTCCTACCACGCAGTATTTT. Its translation: CASSDGLAPTTQYF.

This clonotype was seen many times. The rearrangement uses TRBV20-1 and TRBJ2-5; D uncertain. Germline V lookup: CDR1 DFQATT, CDR2 SNEGSKA (reference sequence). Trimming removed 3 bases from V and 2 bases from J, with 10 bases in between. The CDR3 is made up of 13 amino acids. Here the CDR3 reads CSASAVGQETQYF. The CDR3 nucleotides read TGCAGTGCTAGTGCAGTCGGGCAAGAGACCCAGTACTTC.

This clonotype came up many times. The chain combines TRBV7-3 with TRBJ1-1, with TRBD1 as a possible D gene (5 bases). Germline-derived CDR1 and CDR2 are SGHTA and FQGTGA. Trimming took off 3 bases at V and 0 bases at J, with 8 bases between the two ends. This CDR3 has 14 residues. The CDR3 bases are TGTGCCAGCAGCTTGACAGTTCTGAACACTGAAGCTTTCTTT. Translation: CASSLTVLNTEAFF.

Many counts were recorded for this clonotype. The genes are TRBV11-2 and TRBJ2-3; tentative D call: TRBD2 (5 bases). V gave up 5 bases and J gave up 0 bases, with 15 bases separating them. The CDR3 has 16 amino acids. Germline CDR1 SGHAT, CDR2 FQNNGV. The CDR3 DNA follows: TGTGCCAGCAGCCCTCACGGACTGCTTAGCACAGATACGCAGTATTTT. It specifies CASSPHGLLSTDTQYF. Looking up the rest from reference TRBV11-2 and TRBJ2-3 gives the full variable domain: EAGVAQSPRYKIIEKRQSVAFWCNPISGHATLYWYQQILGQGPKLLIQFQNNGVVDDSQLPKDRFSAERLKGVDSTLKIQPAKLEDSAVYLCASSPHGLLSTDTQYFGPGTRLTVL.

This clonotype was observed a handful of times. The chain recombines TRBV7-3 with TRBJ2-1; D remains unclear. V was trimmed by 5 bases and J by 9 bases, leaving 11 bases between them. Looked up from germline, CDR1 is SGHTA and CDR2 is FQGTGA. The CDR3 contains 12 residues. CDR3 DNA: TGTGCCAGCAGCAAAACGGGTGGTGAGCAGTTCTTC. Amino acid sequence: CASSKTGGEQFF.

This clonotype was counted at least ten times. The genes are TRBV30 and TRBJ2-5; D is possibly TRBD2 (5 bases). CDR1 is GTSNPN, CDR2 SVGIG, per germline (reference sequence). The CDR3 is 15 amino acids. V lost 2 bases to trimming and J lost 3 bases, with 16 bases between them. CDR3 residues: CAWSQRGVGEETQYF. The CDR3 DNA follows: TGTGCCTGGAGTCAACGTGGGGTGGGAGAAGAGACCCAGTACTTC. The full variable domain, with the rest looked up from reference TRBV30 and TRBJ2-5, is SQTIHQWPATLVQPVGSPLSLECTVEGTSNPNLYWYRQAAGRGLQLLFYSVGIGQISSEVPQNLSASRPQDRQFILSSKKLLLSDSGFYLCAWSQRGVGEETQYFGPGTRLLVL.

This clonotype was recorded at least ten times. The chain carries TRBV2 and TRBJ2-7; TRBD2 matches at 12 bases. Germline trimming cut 1 base from V and 5 bases from J; bases unmatched to any gene: 3. This CDR3 is 15 amino acids long. The V gene's germline CDR1 is SNHLY and CDR2 FYNNEI. CDR3 in DNA: TGTGCCAGCAGTGAAGGGACTAGCGGGATCCACGAGCAGTACGTC. Protein sequence: CASSEGTSGIHEQYV.

This clonotype was counted at least ten times. The gene calls are TRBV7-8 and TRBJ2-5; D is perhaps TRBD2 (6 bases). The CDR3 loop spans 15 amino acids. V lost 1 base, J lost 5 bases, and 14 bases lay in between. Germline-derived CDR1 and CDR2 are SGHVS and FQNEAQ. The CDR3 loop is CASSLGDGGIETQYF. DNA of the CDR3: TGTGCCAGCAGCTTAGGGGACGGAGGGATCGAGACCCAGTACTTC.

This clonotype was detected a few times. The CDR3 DNA reads as TGTGCCAGCAGTGACGGAACAACTAATGAAAAACTGTTTTTT. Protein product: CASSDGTTNEKLFF. The chain combines TRBV13 with TRBJ1-4; D gene unclear. Germline-derived CDR1 and CDR2 are PRHDT and FYEKMQ (reference sequence). This CDR3 is 14 amino acids long. V lost 6 bases and J 0 bases, leaving 8 bases between the germline ends.

The chain couples TRBV12-3 or TRBV12-4 to TRBJ1-4; D is unclear. The CDR3 runs to 13 residues. The V end lost 1 base, the J end lost 10 bases, and 10 bases lay between the germline ends. The DNA of the CDR3 is TGTGCCAGCAGTTTAGGGGGAAAAGGAAAACTGTTTTTT. Its translation is CASSLGGKGKLFF.

The chain employs TRBV7-2 and TRBJ1-1; D unresolved. V shed 6 bases and J shed 1 base, with 9 bases lying between them. The CDR3 consists of 13 residues. Germline V lookup: CDR1 SGHTA, CDR2 FQGNSA. The chain's CDR3 is CASRRTQNTEAFF. The CDR3 nucleotides are TGTGCCAGCAGACGGACGCAGAACACTGAAGCTTTCTTT. Drawing the rest from reference TRBV7-2 and TRBJ1-1, the complete variable domain is GAGVSQSPSNKVTEKGKDVELRCDPISGHTALYWYRQSLGQGLEFLIYFQGNSAPDKSGLPSDRFSAERTGGSVSTLTIQRTQQEDSAVYLCASRRTQNTEAFFGQGTRLTVV.

The V call is TRBV20-1, the J call TRBJ2-5; the match to TRBD2 covers 7 bases. CDR3 size: 16 residues. Trimming at V came to 4 bases and at J to 2 bases, leaving 13 bases not matched to a gene. Germline V lookup: CDR1 DFQATT, CDR2 SNEGSKA (reference sequence). As DNA, the CDR3 is TGCAGTGCTACAACCTGGTACAGCGGGAAACAAGAGACCCAGTACTTC. Amino acid sequence: CSATTWYSGKQETQYF.

This clonotype was found a few times. The J gene is TRBJ2-1, the V gene TRBV7-3; TRBD2 matches 14 bases. J gave up 0 bases and V 5 bases, and 12 bases lay outside the gene matches. Germline CDR1 reads SGHTA; CDR2 reads FQGTGA. The CDR3 has 20 amino acids. In DNA, the CDR3 is TGTGCCAGCAGCCCCCACATGGGTGGGACTAGCGGGAGCTCCTACAATGAGCAGTTCTTC. It codes for CASSPHMGGTSGSSYNEQFF.

This clonotype was counted many times. This rearrangement joins TRBV20-1 to TRBJ2-5; the D is unclear. V lost 4 bases and J lost 8, with 8 bases in between. CDR1 and CDR2 from the germline V gene are DFQATT and SNEGSKA (reference sequence). CDR3 length equals 10 residues. In nucleotides, the CDR3 is TGCAGTGCTATAAGCGCAACCCAGTACTTC. As protein: CSAISATQYF.

This clonotype has ten or more counts. The chain has TRBV28 and TRBJ1-1; unclear D gene. Germline V CDR1 and CDR2: MDHEN, SYDVKM. The V end lost 1 base, the J end lost 1 base, and 10 bases lay between the germline ends. This CDR3 is built from 15 residues. The CDR3 sequence is CASSLFSYTNTEAFF. Here the CDR3 DNA reads TGTGCCAGCAGTTTATTTAGCTACACGAACACTGAAGCTTTCTTT.